These 32 T cell receptor beta chains share one sample of origin, sequenced in a study of cytomegalovirus exposure and HLA in healthy donors. PCR amplification relied on 60 Vbeta primers (plus 13 Jbeta primers). Using immunoSEQ multiplex PCR, the repertoire was profiled, and TCRdb retains in-frame clones only, with some absent. The sample consists of more than 100,000 clones, roughly 80% of them appearing once. Input material: PBMCs. The receptors stem from a man in his fifties or sixties in good health and CMV-seropositive.

V and J are TRBV6-5 and TRBJ2-5, with D perhaps matching TRBD1 (5 bases). V lost 6 bases and J 2 bases, leaving 10 bases between the germline ends. Germline V gene data show CDR1 as MNHEY and CDR2 as SVGAGI. CDR3 size: 13 residues. This CDR3 is CASSWTIQETQYF. CDR3 bases: TGTGCCAGCAGCTGGACAATTCAAGAGACCCAGTACTTC.

The chain is built from TRBV5-1 and TRBJ2-3, with 7 bases aligning to TRBD1. From germline, CDR1 is SGHRS and CDR2 YFSETQ. After removal of 0 bases from V and 4 bases from J, the junction contained 5 bases not matched to a gene. CDR3 length: 15 amino acids. CDR3 coding DNA: TGCGCCAGCAGCTTGGGACAGGGAGCGTCAGATACGCAGTATTTT. Translating it yields CASSLGQGASDTQYF.

This chain links TRBV18 with TRBJ2-4; tentative D call: TRBD1 (6 bases). The V end was cut by 6 bases, the J end by 6 bases, with 15 bases between. Looked up from germline, CDR1 is KGHSH and CDR2 is LQKENI. This CDR3 has 14 residues. In nucleotides, the CDR3 is TGTGCCAGCTCCCAACAGGGAAGTCTAAACATTCAGTACTTC. Encoded protein: CASSQQGSLNIQYF.

This chain uses TRBV28 with TRBJ1-6, with no clear D. The CDR3 spans 12 residues. The V end was cut by 6 bases, the J end by 7 bases, with 7 bases between. CDR1 and CDR2 from the germline V gene are MDHEN and SYDVKM. CDR3 sequence reads: CASRTLNSPLHF. DNA of the CDR3: TGTGCCAGCAGGACATTAAATTCACCCCTCCACTTT.

This clone was seen more than once but under ten times. The genes are TRBV28 and TRBJ1-2, with D tentatively TRBD1 (6 bases). CDR1 and CDR2 (germline): MDHEN, SYDVKM. The CDR3 length is 12 residues. V lost 8 bases, J lost 8 bases, and 15 bases lay in between. CDR3 nucleotides: TGTGCCAGCGGGTCAGGGGTGACGGGCTACACCTTC. Protein product: CASGSGVTGYTF.

This clone was seen just once. This sequence joins TRBV7-6 and TRBJ1-2; D not resolved. There are 13 residues in the CDR3. V shed 1 base and J shed 8 bases, with 11 bases lying between them. In germline, CDR1 is SGHVS, CDR2 FNYEAQ. This chain's CDR3 is CASSLGAGSGYTF. As DNA, the CDR3 is TGTGCCAGCAGCTTAGGAGCGGGAAGCGGCTACACCTTC.

V usage is TRBV2 and J usage is TRBJ1-2; D is uncertain. With 11 bases removed from V and 2 bases from J, the gap between germline ends came to 18 bases. CDR1 and CDR2 (germline): SNHLY, FYNNEI. This CDR3 is 14 amino acids long. The CDR3 DNA is TGTGCCGTAACCGGTCGGGGAATCAACTATGGCTACACCTTC. Its protein product is CAVTGRGINYGYTF. Complete variable domain (other parts from reference TRBV2 and TRBJ1-2): EPEVTQTPSHQVTQMGQEVILRCVPISNHLYFYWYRQILGQKVEFLVSFYNNEISEKSEIFDDQFSVERPDGSNFTLKIRSTKLEDSAMYFCAVTGRGINYGYTFGSGTRLTVV.

This clone was counted ten times or more. The chain is built from TRBV5-1 and TRBJ1-2; D call uncertain. From germline, CDR1 is SGHRS and CDR2 YFSETQ. V lost 4 bases to trimming and J lost 8 bases, with 12 bases between them. The CDR3 runs 12 residues. CDR3 nucleotide sequence: TGCGCCAGCAGCAAAACAGCGGACGGCTACACCTTC. It specifies CASSKTADGYTF. Combining the CDR3 with reference TRBV5-1 and TRBJ1-2 gives the whole variable domain KAGVTQTPRYLIKTRGQQVTLSCSPISGHRSVSWYQQTPGQGLQFLFEYFSETQRNKGNFPGRFSGRQFSNSRSEMNVSTLELGDSALYLCASSKTADGYTFGSGTRLTVV.

The table lists this clone with a few counts. The chain has TRBV5-6 and TRBJ1-6; 8 nucleotides agree with TRBD1. Looked up from germline, CDR1 is SGHDT and CDR2 is YYEEEE. V dropped 4 bases and J dropped 9; count of bases not matched to a gene: 9. The CDR3 is 15 amino acids. The CDR3 sequence is CASSALAGGTSPLHF. The CDR3 DNA is TGTGCCAGCAGCGCACTAGCAGGGGGCACTTCACCCCTCCACTTT.

This chain links TRBV30 with TRBJ1-1, with D possibly TRBD1 on 5 matching bases. CDR3 size: 15 residues. Germline V CDR1 and CDR2: GTSNPN, SVGIG (reference sequence). Trimming pared 2 bases from V and 0 bases from J, leaving 13 bases between. This CDR3 reads CAWSPRGGVNTEAFF. The CDR3, as DNA: TGTGCCTGGAGTCCAAGAGGAGGGGTGAACACTGAAGCTTTCTTT.

The chain couples TRBV2 to TRBJ2-3, with D tentatively TRBD2 (6 bases). Germline CDR1 and CDR2: SNHLY and FYNNEI. The CDR3 length is 14 residues. The V end was cut by 4 bases, the J end by 9 bases, with 17 bases between. CDR3 bases: TGTGCCAGCAGTGGAACTAGGGGACGGGGGACGCAGTATTTT. It translates to CASSGTRGRGTQYF.

The chain uses TRBV5-1 and TRBJ2-5, with 9 bases lining up with TRBD2. This CDR3 spans 14 amino acids. The V segment lost 4 bases and the J segment 2 bases; nucleotides outside the gene matches: 3. CDR1 is SGHRS and CDR2 is YFSETQ in the germline V gene. The DNA for the CDR3 is TGCGCCAGCAGCCCTAGCGGGGCGCAAGAGACCCAGTACTTC. It specifies CASSPSGAQETQYF.

The J gene is TRBJ2-7, the V gene TRBV4-1; 7 nucleotides match TRBD2. The CDR3 contains 18 residues. V lost 1 base and J lost 7; bases outside the gene matches: 19. Germline V CDR1 and CDR2: MGHRA, YSYEKL. DNA for the CDR3: TGCGCCAGCAGCCAAGGGTTAATGAGGGCAGGACTAGATAGGGAGCAGTACTTC. It specifies CASSQGLMRAGLDREQYF.

The V gene is TRBV29-1, the J gene TRBJ2-2, with 7 bases identical to TRBD1. Trimming at V came to 6 bases and at J to 2 bases, leaving 9 bases not matched to a gene. Germline CDR1 and CDR2: SQVTM and ANQGSEA. This CDR3 spans 15 amino acids. The CDR3 nucleotides read TGCAGCGTGACAAGGGGGCGAACAAACACCGGGGAGCTGTTTTTT. It codes for CSVTRGRTNTGELFF.

This chain joins TRBV25-1 and TRBJ2-3; 10 bases line up with TRBD2. This CDR3 region has 15 residues. After removal of 6 bases from V and 2 bases from J, the junction contained 5 bases not matched to a gene. Germline loops: CDR1 MGHDK, CDR2 SYGVNS. In nucleotides, the CDR3 is TGTGCCAGCAGCCGGACTAGCGGCTACACAGATACGCAGTATTTT. This translates into CASSRTSGYTDTQYF.

This chain joins TRBV7-8 and TRBJ2-7; D not resolved. This CDR3 has 16 amino acids. Trimming removed 1 base from V and 2 bases from J, with 15 bases in between. Germline CDR1 is SGHVS and CDR2 is FQNEAQ. CDR3 residues: CASSLERTNSAYEQYF. The CDR3 bases are TGTGCCAGCAGCTTAGAGAGAACCAACTCCGCCTACGAGCAGTACTTC.

This clone has more than one count but fewer than ten. The identical CDR3 is also encoded by other nucleotide sequences in the sample. V and J are TRBV15 and TRBJ2-5, with TRBD1 as a possible D gene (5 bases). CDR1 and CDR2 (germline): LNHNV, YYDKDF (reference sequence). V lost 3 bases, J lost 0 bases, and 5 bases lay in between. This CDR3 is built from 13 residues. Written as DNA, the CDR3 is TGTGCCACCAGCAGGGACAACCAAGAGACCCAGTACTTC. Protein product: CATSRDNQETQYF.

V gene TRBV19 combines with J gene TRBJ1-1; D might be TRBD1 (5 bases). Germline lookup yields CDR1 LNHDA and CDR2 SQIVND (reference sequence). The CDR3 is made up of 15 amino acids. V lost 1 base to trimming and J lost 2 bases, with 11 bases between them. This CDR3 is CASSIGGKLNTEAFF. CDR3 nucleotide sequence: TGTGCCAGTAGTATAGGGGGCAAGCTAAACACTGAAGCTTTCTTT. The full variable domain, rest sourced from reference TRBV19 and TRBJ1-1, is DGGITQSPKYLFRKEGQNVTLSCEQNLNHDAMYWYRQDPGQGLRLIYYSQIVNDFQKGDIAEGYSVSREKKESFPLTVTSAQKNPTAFYLCASSIGGKLNTEAFFGQGTRLTVV.

The chain links TRBV2 to TRBJ2-3; 15 nucleotides match TRBD2. With 7 bases clipped from V and 2 bases from J, the junction kept 4 bases outside the gene matches. Germline V gene lookup returns CDR1 SNHLY and CDR2 FYNNEI. The CDR3 runs 16 residues. The CDR3 loop is CASKGLAGGFTDTQYF. CDR3 sequence (DNA): TGTGCCAGCAAGGGACTAGCGGGGGGATTCACAGATACGCAGTATTTT.

This clone was recorded once. The chain links TRBV10-1 to TRBJ1-1, with D tentatively TRBD1 (5 bases). V shed 4 bases and J shed 5 bases, with 11 bases lying between them. Per the germline V gene, CDR1 is WNHNN and CDR2 is SYGVQD (reference sequence). The CDR3 loop spans 13 amino acids. DNA for the CDR3: TGCGCCAGCAGTGTGGGCAGGGAAACTGAAGCTTTCTTT. Amino acids: CASSVGRETEAFF.

The gene calls are TRBV7-2 and TRBJ1-2; no reliable D call. Per the germline V gene, CDR1 is SGHTA and CDR2 is FQGNSA. The V end lost 5 bases, the J end lost 11 bases, and 18 bases lay between the germline ends. This CDR3 region has 13 residues. This chain's CDR3 is CASSPGFKREYTF. In DNA, the CDR3 is TGTGCCAGCAGCCCCGGGTTTAAACGGGAATACACCTTC.

The chain employs TRBV5-1 and TRBJ2-5; TRBD2 matches at 7 bases. The CDR3 consists of 17 residues. V was clipped by 0 bases and J by 0 bases; unmatched bases: 8. CDR1 is SGHRS, CDR2 YFSETQ, per germline. CDR3 residues: CASSLGLFRGDQETQYF. Written as DNA, the CDR3 is TGCGCCAGCAGCTTGGGTCTCTTTCGGGGGGACCAAGAGACCCAGTACTTC.

This clone was seen more than once but under ten times. The CDR3 nucleotides are TGTGCCAGCAGGGACAGGGCTCGTGGCTACACCTTC. This gives the protein CASRDRARGYTF. This chain connects TRBV2 to TRBJ1-2; 8 nucleotides agree with TRBD1. Looked up from germline, CDR1 is SNHLY and CDR2 is FYNNEI. There are 12 residues in the CDR3. Trimming removed 6 bases from V and 7 bases from J; junction bases left unmatched: 4.

This clone has a count of ten or more. CDR3 sequence (DNA): TGTGCCAGCAGCCTCCAGGACAAGAGCTCCTACGAGCAGTACTTC. As protein: CASSLQDKSSYEQYF. This chain joins TRBV5-4 and TRBJ2-7; a weak D match, TRBD1 (5 bases). In germline, CDR1 is SGHNT, CDR2 YYREEE (reference sequence). V was trimmed by 4 bases and J by 0 bases, leaving 14 bases between them. CDR3 length: 15 amino acids.

The J gene is TRBJ1-1, the V gene TRBV29-1, with D perhaps matching TRBD1 (6 bases). V lost 4 bases to trimming and J lost 4 bases, with 13 bases between them. The CDR3 is made up of 13 amino acids. The germline V gene has CDR1 SQVTM and CDR2 ANQGSEA. In DNA form, the CDR3 reads TGCAGCGTTGCGGGGGGCTGGGTCACTGAAGCTTTCTTT. Translated, it gives CSVAGGWVTEAFF.

The genes are TRBV28 and TRBJ2-7; 7 positions agree with TRBD2. CDR1 is MDHEN and CDR2 is SYDVKM in the germline V gene. V lost 10 bases to trimming and J lost 2 bases; unmatched junction nucleotides: 8. The CDR3 runs 13 residues. CDR3 sequence reads: CATRSGATYEQYF. The CDR3 region has the DNA TGTGCCACCCGCAGCGGGGCGACCTACGAGCAGTACTTC.

This clone was counted only a few times. At the DNA level, this CDR3 is encoded by other sequences in the same sample as well. This chain connects TRBV7-9 to TRBJ2-7; D not certain. The CDR3 length is 13 residues. CDR1 is SEHNR and CDR2 is FQNEAQ in the germline V gene (reference sequence). V was trimmed by 2 bases and J by 0 bases, leaving 5 bases between them. CDR3 amino acids: CASSLPSSYEQYF. CDR3 sequence (DNA): TGTGCCAGCAGCTTACCGAGCTCCTACGAGCAGTACTTC.

This chain links TRBV19 with TRBJ2-2; TRBD2 aligns across 13 bases. The CDR3 runs to 16 residues. V shed 7 bases and J 5 bases; nucleotides not matched to a gene: 7. Germline CDR1 is LNHDA and CDR2 is SQIVND (reference sequence). CDR3 nucleotides: TGTGCCAGTACCGGACTAGCGGGAGTATCTACCGGGGAGCTGTTTTTT. Translated: CASTGLAGVSTGELFF.

This rearrangement joins TRBV10-2 to TRBJ2-7, with TRBD1 as a possible D gene (6 bases). V was clipped by 0 bases and J by 6 bases, with 15 bases between them. The V gene's germline CDR1 is WSHSY and CDR2 SAAADI. This CDR3 region has 15 residues. DNA of the CDR3: TGCGCCAGCAGTGAGTCGAGGGCAGGGGTTGCCGAGCAGTACTTC. Translated: CASSESRAGVAEQYF.

The chain employs TRBV5-1 and TRBJ2-7; tentatively, D is TRBD1 (7 bases). Trimming shortened V by 4 bases and J by 0 bases, and 14 bases separated the two germline ends. The germline gives CDR1 SGHRS, CDR2 YFSETQ. CDR3 length: 15 amino acids. CDR3 residues: CASSPLRDSSYEQYF. As DNA, the CDR3 is TGCGCCAGCAGCCCCCTGCGGGACAGCTCCTACGAGCAGTACTTC.

A few counts support this clone. The chain is built from TRBV30 and TRBJ2-7, with 9 bases matching TRBD2. The CDR3 runs to 15 residues. CDR1 and CDR2 from the germline V gene are GTSNPN and SVGIG (reference sequence). V dropped 1 base and J dropped 4; count of bases not matched to a gene: 8. The CDR3 spells CAWSASSSGMYEQYF. In nucleotides, the CDR3 is TGTGCCTGGAGTGCGTCTTCTAGCGGGATGTACGAGCAGTACTTC. The variable domain in full, completed from reference TRBV30 and TRBJ2-7, reads SQTIHQWPATLVQPVGSPLSLECTVEGTSNPNLYWYRQAAGRGLQLLFYSVGIGQISSEVPQNLSASRPQDRQFILSSKKLLLSDSGFYLCAWSASSSGMYEQYFGPGTRLTVT.

The chain is built from TRBV25-1 and TRBJ1-2; D gene ambiguous. This CDR3 has 16 amino acids. V lost 2 bases to trimming and J lost 8 bases, with 21 bases between them. Germline CDR1 MGHDK, CDR2 SYGVNS. CDR3 in amino acids: CASSEAGAGSHGGYTF. The CDR3 region has the DNA TGTGCCAGCAGTGAAGCTGGAGCGGGGTCCCACGGGGGCTACACCTTC.